These T cell receptor beta chains were read from a single sample in a study of control samples from healthy donors and cancer patients. Clones were sequenced by immunoSEQ multiplex PCR, and TCRdb holds only the in-frame ones, with some missing. Of 95,000 to 130,000 clones in the sample, roughly 91% were seen once. The specimen sequenced was blood. These receptors came from a woman between 65 and 79 years old in good health. Each CDR3 is given with its conserved first and last residue. The D gene is left open where the match is weak. Clone size appears in some rows only: once, few, many, or a class for an expanded clone.

cdr3_nt cdr3_aa clone_size j_call v_call d_call
TGTGCCAGTAGTATACGACGGACAGGGGGAAACACTGAAGCTTTCTTT CASSIRRTGGNTEAFF . TRBJ1-1 TRBV19 TRBD1
TGCGCCAGCAGCCAAGGGACAGGGCTTAATCAGCCCCAGCATTTT CASSQGTGLNQPQHF . TRBJ1-5 TRBV4-1 TRBD1
TGCAGCGTTGAATCGGGGGTCACAGATACGCAGTATTTT CSVESGVTDTQYF few TRBJ2-3 TRBV29-1 .
TGCGCCAGCAGTTTAGACAGCCTTGGTAATTCACCCCTCCACTTT CASSLDSLGNSPLHF . TRBJ1-6 TRBV5-1 .
TGTGCCAGCAGCAACGGGGGGGACACTGAAGCTTTCTTT CASSNGGDTEAFF few TRBJ1-1 TRBV7-3 .
TGTGCCAGCAGCTTCCGCCCGGGCACCGGGGAGCTGTTTTTT CASSFRPGTGELFF . TRBJ2-2 TRBV7-2 .
TGTGCCAGCAGCCAAGATCACGGTGCGAATTCACCCCTCCACTTT CASSQDHGANSPLHF . TRBJ1-6 TRBV3-1/TRBV3-2 .
TGCGCCAGCAGCCAAAGGGCCGGGACTAGCGGGGGAAGCAATGAGCAGTTCTTC CASSQRAGTSGGSNEQFF . TRBJ2-1 TRBV5-1 TRBD2
TGTGCCACCAGCCCCCAGCCGCTCGGGCCGAACACTGAAGCTTTCTTT CATSPQPLGPNTEAFF . TRBJ1-1 TRBV15 .
TGTGCCAGCAGTCGACAGGGACATGAAAAACTGTTTTTT CASSRQGHEKLFF . TRBJ1-4 TRBV12-3/TRBV12-4 TRBD1
TGTGCCAGCTCACCATCCATCACAGATACGCAGTATTTT CASSPSITDTQYF . TRBJ2-3 TRBV18 .
TGTGCCAGCAGCCTGGACAGGGTTGGAGGCTACACCTTC CASSLDRVGGYTF . TRBJ1-2 TRBV3-1/TRBV3-2 TRBD1
TGTGCCAGCAGTGAAGCGCTTCACAGGGGATACCAAGAGACCCAGTACTTC CASSEALHRGYQETQYF . TRBJ2-5 TRBV6-1 TRBD1
TGTGCCAGCAGCTTAAACGCGGGGGGGTTAACCTACGAGCAGTACTTC CASSLNAGGLTYEQYF . TRBJ2-7 TRBV7-8 TRBD2
TGTGCCAGCAGCTTGGCGGGTCGTGACAGGAAGTTCTTC CASSLAGRDRKFF . TRBJ2-1 TRBV5-5 .
TGTGCCAGCGGGGACAGGGGTACCTACGAGCAGTACTTC CASGDRGTYEQYF . TRBJ2-7 TRBV27 TRBD1
TGCAGCGTTGAATCCGCTGGGCTAGCGGGGGTGAACACCGGGGAGCTGTTTTTT CSVESAGLAGVNTGELFF . TRBJ2-2 TRBV29-1 TRBD2
TGTGCCAGCATCAGGTGGGGGGACACTGAAGCTTTCTTT CASIRWGDTEAFF . TRBJ1-1 TRBV27 .
TGCGCCAGCCGCCGACAGGGGGCGCTTGAAAAACTGTTTTTT CASRRQGALEKLFF once TRBJ1-4 TRBV23-1 TRBD1
TGTGCCAGCAGCCCCCCAGGGGATGGCTACACCTTC CASSPPGDGYTF . TRBJ1-2 TRBV3-1/TRBV3-2 .
TGTGCCAGCAGTACGACAGGGGGCTTGAACACTGAAGCTTTCTTT CASSTTGGLNTEAFF . TRBJ1-1 TRBV6-5 TRBD1
TGCGCCAGCAGCCAAAATAGGGGAGATACGCAGTATTTT CASSQNRGDTQYF . TRBJ2-3 TRBV4-1 .
TGTGCCAGCAGGCCCGGGACAGGGGCTGGAAACACCATATATTTT CASRPGTGAGNTIYF . TRBJ1-3 TRBV2 TRBD1
TGCGCCAGCAGCCCGATAGCGGGGGGCCCCACAGATACGCAGTATTTT CASSPIAGGPTDTQYF . TRBJ2-3 TRBV4-1 TRBD2
TGTGCCAGCAATAAGGGAAAGTATGGCTACACCTTC CASNKGKYGYTF . TRBJ1-2 TRBV12-3/TRBV12-4 .
TGCGCCAGCAGCCAGGGTAGCGGGGGGGCCAATGAGCAGTTCTTC CASSQGSGGANEQFF . TRBJ2-1 TRBV4-1 TRBD2
TGTGCCAGCAGCCAAGCCGCCGGGACATCTTATGGCTACACCTTC CASSQAAGTSYGYTF . TRBJ1-2 TRBV3-1/TRBV3-2 .
TGTGCCGGGGGGGGCAGCGAACTTTCGAACACCGGGGAGCTGTTTTTT CAGGGSELSNTGELFF . TRBJ2-2 TRBV21-1 .
TGTGCCAGCAGTAGGGACGGAACCTACGAGCAGTACTTC CASSRDGTYEQYF . TRBJ2-7 TRBV12-3/TRBV12-4 .
TGTGCCAGCAGCGTATCGGACATAAATTCACCCCTCCACTTT CASSVSDINSPLHF . TRBJ1-6 TRBV9 .
TGTGCCAGCAGGCGAGGGGACGCTTCTGGAAACACCATATATTTT CASRRGDASGNTIYF . TRBJ1-3 TRBV5-5 .
TGTGCCAGCCTGGGGCCAGACCTCCGCCAGCAGTACTTC CASLGPDLRQQYF once TRBJ2-7 TRBV12-3/TRBV12-4 .
TGCGCCAGCAGTGAGTCGGGAGGGTTGGAGACCCAGTACTTC CASSESGGLETQYF . TRBJ2-5 TRBV10-1 TRBD2
TGTGCCAGCAGTTCCTCGGACTTGGAGTACAATGAGCAGTTCTTC CASSSSDLEYNEQFF once TRBJ2-1 TRBV6-5 .
TGTGCCAGCAGCTTAGTTACTAGTTTTGGCACAGATACGCAGTATTTT CASSLVTSFGTDTQYF . TRBJ2-3 TRBV7-6 .
TGTGCCAGCAGCCAAAGCCGGGCACGGGCGGGTCAGCCCCAGCATTTT CASSQSRARAGQPQHF . TRBJ1-5 TRBV3-1/TRBV3-2 .
TGCGCCAGCACCGAACCTGCTATGAACACTGAAGCTTTCTTT CASTEPAMNTEAFF . TRBJ1-1 TRBV10-1 .
TGCGCCAGCAGCCAAGGAGCGGGACAGGGGTACAATGAGCAGTTCTTC CASSQGAGQGYNEQFF . TRBJ2-1 TRBV4-3 TRBD1
TGTGCCAGCAGCTGGGGGACACCAGATCAGCCCCAGCATTTT CASSWGTPDQPQHF . TRBJ1-5 TRBV5-5 .
TGCAGCGTTGGTAGGGCCTTCGGGGAGACCCAGTACTTC CSVGRAFGETQYF . TRBJ2-5 TRBV29-1 .
TGTGCCAGCAGCTTACGGTCAGGGGATGGCTACACCTTC CASSLRSGDGYTF . TRBJ1-2 TRBV7-9 .
TGTGCCAGCAGCTTAGAAGCCCGACAGTTCAACTATGGCTACACCTTC CASSLEARQFNYGYTF . TRBJ1-2 TRBV7-6 .